These T cell receptor beta chains were read from a single sample in a study of CD8+ T cells in alopecia areata. Sequencing was performed with immunoSEQ multiplex PCR; in TCRdb, only in-frame clones are kept and a portion is missing. The profile shows fewer than 200,000 clones, about 61% of them singletons. The specimen was CD4+ T cells sorted from blood, collected at approximately week 60, from a patient treated with tofacitinib. These receptors originate from a human donor with alopecia areata. The CDR3 runs from the conserved cysteine through the conserved F or W. D genes are given only for firm matches. The listing skips clone size in some rows; elsewhere it reads once, few, many or a size class.

J gene: TRBJ1-4
V gene: TRBV29-1
D gene: NA
clone size: NA
CDR3 protein: CSVGLGRGEKLFF
CDR3 DNA: TGCAGCGTTGGTTTGGGACGAGGTGAAAAACTGTTTTTT

J gene: TRBJ2-1
V gene: TRBV5-1
D gene: TRBD1
clone size: NA
CDR3 protein: CASSGTEGGRNEQFF
CDR3 DNA: TGCGCCAGCAGCGGGACCGAAGGGGGCCGCAATGAGCAGTTCTTC

J gene: TRBJ1-5
V gene: TRBV19
D gene: NA
clone size: few
CDR3 protein: CASNPAASNQPQHF
CDR3 DNA: TGTGCCAGTAACCCGGCTGCGAGCAATCAGCCCCAGCATTTT

J gene: TRBJ1-2
V gene: TRBV4-2
D gene: TRBD1
clone size: NA
CDR3 protein: CASSLNPGQDGYTF
CDR3 DNA: TGTGCCAGCAGCCTAAACCCGGGACAGGATGGCTACACCTTC

J gene: TRBJ1-5
V gene: TRBV30
D gene: NA
clone size: few
CDR3 protein: CAWSVRDGQPQHF
CDR3 DNA: TGTGCCTGGAGTGTAAGGGACGGACAGCCCCAGCATTTT

J gene: TRBJ2-1
V gene: TRBV19
D gene: NA
clone size: NA
CDR3 protein: CASSATRTNEQFF
CDR3 DNA: TGTGCCAGTAGTGCGACTAGGACCAATGAGCAGTTCTTC

J gene: TRBJ1-6
V gene: TRBV23-1
D gene: TRBD1
clone size: NA
CDR3 protein: CASSQSDVDRGKSPLHF
CDR3 DNA: TGCGCCAGCAGTCAATCCGATGTGGACAGGGGGAAATCACCCCTCCACTTT

J gene: TRBJ1-4
V gene: TRBV9
D gene: NA
clone size: NA
CDR3 protein: CASSVGGGNEKLFF
CDR3 DNA: TGTGCCAGCAGCGTAGGAGGGGGTAATGAAAAACTGTTTTTT

J gene: TRBJ1-1
V gene: TRBV7-9
D gene: NA
clone size: NA
CDR3 protein: CASSSTEAFF
CDR3 DNA: TGTGCCAGCAGCTCCACTGAAGCTTTCTTT

J gene: TRBJ2-3
V gene: TRBV30
D gene: TRBD1
clone size: NA
CDR3 protein: CAWDRGARNTQYF
CDR3 DNA: TGTGCCTGGGACAGGGGGGCCCGAAATACGCAGTATTTT

J gene: TRBJ1-2
V gene: TRBV14
D gene: NA
clone size: few
CDR3 protein: CASSQDASVGYGYTF
CDR3 DNA: TGTGCCAGCAGCCAAGATGCGTCTGTGGGGTATGGCTACACCTTC

J gene: TRBJ2-5
V gene: TRBV5-1
D gene: TRBD1
clone size: NA
CDR3 protein: CASSPATGGETQYF
CDR3 DNA: TGCGCCAGCAGCCCCGCGACAGGGGGAGAGACCCAGTACTTC

J gene: TRBJ2-1
V gene: TRBV15
D gene: NA
clone size: few
CDR3 protein: CATSNRALPFF
CDR3 DNA: TGTGCCACCAGCAACAGGGCCCTCCCGTTCTTC

J gene: TRBJ2-5
V gene: TRBV27
D gene: NA
clone size: NA
CDR3 protein: CASSLHRVGQETQYF
CDR3 DNA: TGTGCCAGCAGTCTGCACAGGGTGGGGCAAGAGACCCAGTACTTC

J gene: TRBJ2-1
V gene: TRBV5-1
D gene: TRBD1
clone size: NA
CDR3 protein: CASSLLGQGALEQFF
CDR3 DNA: TGCGCCAGCAGCTTGTTGGGACAGGGGGCATTGGAGCAGTTCTTC

J gene: TRBJ2-5
V gene: TRBV19
D gene: NA
clone size: NA
CDR3 protein: CASALSGQKQETQYF
CDR3 DNA: TGTGCCAGCGCCCTCTCAGGGCAGAAGCAAGAGACCCAGTACTTC

J gene: TRBJ1-5
V gene: TRBV19
D gene: NA
clone size: NA
CDR3 protein: CAIGRADQPQHF
CDR3 DNA: TGTGCCATCGGACGGGCGGATCAGCCCCAGCATTTT

J gene: TRBJ1-5
V gene: TRBV6-5
D gene: NA
clone size: few
CDR3 protein: CASSYRGGHSNQPQHF
CDR3 DNA: TGTGCCAGCAGTTACCGGGGGGGGCATAGCAATCAGCCCCAGCATTTT

J gene: TRBJ2-7
V gene: TRBV7-2
D gene: NA
clone size: NA
CDR3 protein: CASSLGEEQYF
CDR3 DNA: TGTGCCAGCAGCTTAGGGGAAGAGCAGTACTTC

J gene: TRBJ2-3
V gene: TRBV7-7
D gene: TRBD2
clone size: NA
CDR3 protein: CASSLTGGLDTQYF
CDR3 DNA: TGTGCTAGCAGCTTAACGGGAGGGTTAGATACGCAGTATTTT

J gene: TRBJ1-2
V gene: TRBV15
D gene: NA
clone size: NA
CDR3 protein: CATSRDRREDGGYTF
CDR3 DNA: TGTGCCACCAGCAGAGATCGCAGGGAGGACGGAGGCTACACCTTC

J gene: TRBJ1-6
V gene: TRBV10-3
D gene: NA
clone size: NA
CDR3 protein: CAISEGQSDNSPLHF
CDR3 DNA: TGTGCCATCAGTGAGGGGCAGAGTGATAATTCACCCCTCCACTTT

J gene: TRBJ1-6
V gene: TRBV7-9
D gene: TRBD1
clone size: NA
CDR3 protein: CASSLAPPGGNSPLHF
CDR3 DNA: TGTGCCAGCAGCTTAGCGCCGCCAGGGGGTAATTCACCCCTCCACTTT

J gene: TRBJ2-6
V gene: TRBV5-1
D gene: TRBD1
clone size: few
CDR3 protein: CASSLGDRGVLTF
CDR3 DNA: TGCGCCAGCAGCTTGGGGGACAGGGGCGTCCTGACTTTC

J gene: TRBJ2-6
V gene: TRBV4-1
D gene: NA
clone size: NA
CDR3 protein: CASSQDGGGVGANVLTF
CDR3 DNA: TGCGCCAGCAGCCAAGACGGTGGAGGGGTTGGGGCCAACGTCCTGACTTTC

J gene: TRBJ2-3
V gene: TRBV14
D gene: TRBD1
clone size: few
CDR3 protein: CASSQGDRILDTQYF
CDR3 DNA: TGTGCCAGCAGCCAAGGGGACAGGATTCTGGATACGCAGTATTTT

J gene: TRBJ2-5
V gene: TRBV29-1
D gene: NA
clone size: NA
CDR3 protein: CSGGTPKETQYF
CDR3 DNA: TGCAGCGGCGGGACACCTAAAGAGACCCAGTACTTC

J gene: TRBJ1-6
V gene: TRBV30
D gene: NA
clone size: NA
CDR3 protein: CACMYQYNSPLHF
CDR3 DNA: TGTGCCTGCATGTATCAGTATAATTCACCCCTCCACTTT

J gene: TRBJ2-7
V gene: TRBV6-5
D gene: TRBD2
clone size: NA
CDR3 protein: CASRPRGGLSYEQYF
CDR3 DNA: TGTGCCAGCAGACCCCGGGGGGGTCTATCCTACGAGCAGTACTTC

J gene: TRBJ2-6
V gene: TRBV7-8
D gene: NA
clone size: NA
CDR3 protein: CASSLVAREFREAGANVLTF
CDR3 DNA: TGTGCCAGCAGCTTAGTCGCCAGGGAATTTAGGGAGGCAGGGGCCAACGTCCTGACTTTC

J gene: TRBJ1-2
V gene: TRBV29-1
D gene: TRBD1
clone size: NA
CDR3 protein: CSVDHDSAGQGHQTF
CDR3 DNA: TGCAGCGTCGACCACGATAGCGCGGGACAGGGGCATCAAACCTTC

J gene: TRBJ1-1
V gene: TRBV27
D gene: NA
clone size: NA
CDR3 protein: CASSARGSTEAFF
CDR3 DNA: TGTGCCAGCAGTGCCAGGGGTAGCACTGAAGCTTTCTTT

J gene: TRBJ1-5
V gene: TRBV2
D gene: NA
clone size: NA
CDR3 protein: CASSHSGSNQPQHF
CDR3 DNA: TGTGCCAGCAGTCACTCGGGGAGCAATCAGCCCCAGCATTTT

J gene: TRBJ2-3
V gene: TRBV20-1
D gene: NA
clone size: NA
CDR3 protein: CSAREGDTQYF
CDR3 DNA: TGCAGTGCTAGAGAGGGGGATACGCAGTATTTT

J gene: TRBJ1-6
V gene: TRBV5-1
D gene: TRBD1
clone size: NA
CDR3 protein: CASSFYGQANGGPLHF
CDR3 DNA: TGCGCCAGCAGCTTCTACGGACAGGCCAACGGAGGTCCCCTCCACTTT

J gene: TRBJ2-3
V gene: TRBV4-1
D gene: NA
clone size: few
CDR3 protein: CASSPSRSPRGTDTQYF
CDR3 DNA: TGCGCCAGCAGCCCCTCGAGATCTCCAAGGGGCACAGATACGCAGTATTTT

J gene: TRBJ2-6
V gene: TRBV15
D gene: NA
clone size: NA
CDR3 protein: CATSHHGYSAGANVLTF
CDR3 DNA: TGTGCCACCAGCCATCACGGTTACAGCGCTGGGGCCAACGTCCTGACTTTC

J gene: TRBJ1-4
V gene: TRBV7-3
D gene: NA
clone size: few
CDR3 protein: CASSFGPGEKLFF
CDR3 DNA: TGTGCCAGCAGCTTTGGACCCGGAGAAAAACTGTTTTTT

J gene: TRBJ2-6
V gene: TRBV21-1
D gene: NA
clone size: few
CDR3 protein: CASSKVGGQASSGANVLTF
CDR3 DNA: TGTGCCAGCAGCAAAGTCGGGGGACAGGCGAGCTCTGGGGCCAACGTCCTGACTTTC

J gene: TRBJ1-1
V gene: TRBV19
D gene: NA
clone size: NA
CDR3 protein: CASKGDRSTEAFF
CDR3 DNA: TGTGCCAGTAAGGGAGACAGGTCCACTGAAGCTTTCTTT

J gene: TRBJ2-6
V gene: TRBV7-2
D gene: NA
clone size: NA
CDR3 protein: CASSSRVSGANVLTF
CDR3 DNA: TGTGCCAGCAGCTCCAGGGTCTCTGGGGCCAACGTCCTGACTTTC

J gene: TRBJ1-1
V gene: TRBV14
D gene: NA
clone size: NA
CDR3 protein: CASSHPGSRITEAFF
CDR3 DNA: TGTGCCAGCAGCCATCCAGGGAGTCGGATCACTGAAGCTTTCTTT

J gene: TRBJ1-2
V gene: TRBV5-1
D gene: NA
clone size: NA
CDR3 protein: CASSLPDPANYGYTF
CDR3 DNA: TGCGCCAGCAGTTTACCGGACCCAGCTAACTATGGCTACACCTTC

J gene: TRBJ1-1
V gene: TRBV29-1
D gene: NA
clone size: NA
CDR3 protein: CSVEQGANTEAFF
CDR3 DNA: TGCAGCGTTGAACAGGGTGCGAACACTGAAGCTTTCTTT

J gene: TRBJ1-1
V gene: TRBV6-1
D gene: TRBD1
clone size: NA
CDR3 protein: CAMGQASWAEAFF
CDR3 DNA: TGTGCCATGGGACAGGCCTCTTGGGCTGAAGCTTTCTTT

J gene: TRBJ2-5
V gene: TRBV5-1
D gene: NA
clone size: NA
CDR3 protein: CASSRSQGRQETQYF
CDR3 DNA: TGCGCCAGCAGCCGGTCACAGGGGAGGCAAGAGACCCAGTACTTC

J gene: TRBJ2-3
V gene: TRBV30
D gene: NA
clone size: few
CDR3 protein: CAWSAGDTQYF
CDR3 DNA: TGTGCCTGGAGTGCTGGGGATACGCAGTATTTT

J gene: TRBJ2-4
V gene: TRBV5-1
D gene: NA
clone size: NA
CDR3 protein: CASSFATVAKNIQYF
CDR3 DNA: TGCGCCAGCAGCTTTGCGACGGTAGCCAAAAACATTCAGTACTTC

J gene: TRBJ2-5
V gene: TRBV29-1
D gene: NA
clone size: NA
CDR3 protein: CSASKGLGRETQYF
CDR3 DNA: TGCAGCGCATCGAAGGGCCTCGGTCGGGAGACCCAGTACTTC